The following is a T cell receptor beta chain sequence with its context. Its antigen is unknown. Per the germline V gene, CDR1 is SGHRS and CDR2 is YFSETQ. The CDR3 sequence is 16 residues long. The J segment lost 8 bases and the V segment lost 4 bases, leaving 14 bases of the junction unmatched. The data originate from a study of a mutant IDH1 vaccine in newly diagnosed glioma. The study's findings and limits: Induction of immune responses by the vaccine occurred in roughly 93% of patients.

Produced via immunoSEQ multiplex PCR; TCRdb's table is partial and in-frame only. The sample comprises tens of thousands of clones, around 82% of which are singletons, and around 7% rests with the top ten. Time point defined: baseline, week 1 (first vaccination visit). The sample's treatment: pre-vaccination baseline after standard-of-care therapy. J is TRBJ1-4 and V is TRBV5-1; TRBD1 matches at 7 bases. The sequence derives from a woman aged 50 to 60 with glioma. The specimen was PBMCs, collected from a glioma patient treated with radiotherapy, temozolomide or both. CDR3 DNA sequence: TGCGCCAGCAGCCCACAGGCCGAGGGGGCGGCGGAAAAACTGTTTTTT. This encodes CASSPQAEGAAEKLFF.